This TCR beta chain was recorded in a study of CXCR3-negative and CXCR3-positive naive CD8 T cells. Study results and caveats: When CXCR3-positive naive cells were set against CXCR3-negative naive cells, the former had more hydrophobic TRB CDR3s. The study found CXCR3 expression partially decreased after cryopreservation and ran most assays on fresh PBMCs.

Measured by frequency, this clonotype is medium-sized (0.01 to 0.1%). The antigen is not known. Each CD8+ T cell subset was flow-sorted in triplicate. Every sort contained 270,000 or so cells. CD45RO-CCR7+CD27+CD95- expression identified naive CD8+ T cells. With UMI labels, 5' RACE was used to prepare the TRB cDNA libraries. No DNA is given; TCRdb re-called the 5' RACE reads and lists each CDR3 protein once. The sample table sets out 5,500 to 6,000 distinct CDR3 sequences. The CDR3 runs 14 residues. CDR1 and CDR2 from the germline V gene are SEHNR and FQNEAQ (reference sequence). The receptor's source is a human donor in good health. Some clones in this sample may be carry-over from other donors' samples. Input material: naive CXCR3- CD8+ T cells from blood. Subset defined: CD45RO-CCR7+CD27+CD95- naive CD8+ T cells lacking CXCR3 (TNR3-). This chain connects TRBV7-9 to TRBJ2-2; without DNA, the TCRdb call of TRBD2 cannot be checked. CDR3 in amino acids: CASIAHANTGELFF.